The 14 T cell receptor beta chains reported below all come from one sample, sequenced in a study of shared T cell receptors in the human thymus. Here immunoSEQ multiplex PCR was the method, and the copy in TCRdb shows in-frame clones only, minus some. The data show approximately 660,000 clones, with 70% to 90% seen just once and approximately 0.01% held by the top ten. A further study also used this sample, focusing on human thymus T cells.

The specimen sequenced was thymocytes. Source of these receptors: a boy in the first two years of life with a congenital heart defect.

The chain employs TRBV14 and TRBJ2-3, with 9 bases aligning to TRBD1. The germline CDR1 and CDR2 sequences are SGHDN and FVKESK. Trimming took 3 bases from V and 4 from J; bases not matched to a gene: 11. This CDR3 has 17 residues. CDR3 nucleotides: TGTGCCAGCAGCCAGGAAACCGGGACAGGGAGGGCAGATACGCAGTATTTT. Its translation is CASSQETGTGRADTQYF.

The V gene is TRBV5-6, the J gene TRBJ2-5, with 7 positions matching TRBD1. The length of the CDR3 is 15 residues. Germline lookup yields CDR1 SGHDT and CDR2 YYEEEE. Trimming at V came to 3 bases and at J to 5 bases, leaving 10 bases not matched to a gene. CDR3 sequence reads: CASSWGRQGVETQYF. The CDR3 nucleotides are TGTGCCAGCAGCTGGGGGCGTCAGGGGGTTGAGACCCAGTACTTC.

This clone is a singleton in its sample. This chain connects TRBV9 to TRBJ2-1; 10 bases match TRBD2. Trimming removed 6 bases from V and 7 bases from J; junction bases left unmatched: 10. CDR1 SGDLS and CDR2 YYNGEE come from the germline V gene. The CDR3 runs to 15 residues. The CDR3 is CASNQAGGPGNEQFF. The CDR3 nucleotides read TGTGCCAGCAACCAAGCGGGAGGGCCGGGGAATGAGCAGTTCTTC.

This clone has just a few counts. The gene calls are TRBV23-1 and TRBJ2-7, with 8 positions matching TRBD2. TRBV23-1 is marked as an open reading frame, function uncertain. The CDR3 consists of 13 residues. The V gene end was trimmed by 6 bases and the J gene end by 5 bases; junction bases not matched to a gene: 6. CDR3 region: CASSPGRADEQYF. The CDR3 coding sequence is TGCGCCAGCAGCCCCGGGAGGGCGGACGAGCAGTACTTC.

The chain links TRBV6-6 to TRBJ2-1, with 9 nucleotides matching TRBD2. Germline V lookup: CDR1 MNHNY, CDR2 SVGAGI (reference sequence). The V segment lost 5 bases and the J segment 2 bases; nucleotides outside the gene matches: 4. The CDR3 contains 15 residues. In nucleotides, the CDR3 is TGTGCCAGCAGTCCACTAGCGGGTCCCTACAATGAGCAGTTCTTC. This encodes CASSPLAGPYNEQFF.

The rearrangement links TRBV7-9 to TRBJ1-2; the D is unclear. This CDR3 spans 13 amino acids. From germline, CDR1 is SEHNR and CDR2 FQNEAQ (reference sequence). Trimming pared 0 bases from V and 2 bases from J, leaving 4 bases between. CDR3 DNA sequence: TGTGCCAGCAGCTTAGCCAGAAACTATGGCTACACCTTC. Its protein product is CASSLARNYGYTF.

The rearrangement links TRBV6-1 to TRBJ2-1; a weak D match, TRBD1 (7 bases). The CDR3 runs to 16 residues. The germline V gene encodes CDR1 MNHNS and CDR2 SASEGT. V lost 2 bases, J lost 10 bases, and 21 bases lay in between. In DNA form, the CDR3 reads TGTGCCAGCAGTGAAAGGAGGGGAGTCCGGGACAGAGAGCAGTTCTTC. It specifies CASSERRGVRDREQFF.

This clone was seen only a few times. The chain is built from TRBV6-1 and TRBJ2-7, with D possibly matching TRBD1 (6 bases). Germline values: CDR1 MNHNS, CDR2 SASEGT. V gave up 7 bases and J gave up 3 bases, with 16 bases separating them. This CDR3 is 14 amino acids long. The CDR3, as DNA: TGTGCCAGCAAAAACAGGGACCCCAACTACGAGCAGTACTTC. Protein sequence: CASKNRDPNYEQYF.

In the case of this clone: The junction does not match germline at one end; this may be a read error. V usage is TRBV10-3 and J usage is TRBJ2-1; 9 bases fit TRBD2. CDR1 and CDR2 (germline): ENHRY, SYGVKD. The CDR3 is 17 residues long. The CDR3 sequence: CAISALAPSGTYSEQFF. The CDR3 DNA is TGTGCCATCAGTGCATTGGCTCCTAGCGGGACCTACAGTGAGCAGTTCTTC.

The chain joins TRBV30 to TRBJ2-2; the D gene is possibly TRBD1 (7 bases). The germline gives CDR1 GTSNPN, CDR2 SVGIG (reference sequence). V was shortened by 3 bases and J by 0 bases, with 11 bases between the two germline ends. There are 15 residues in the CDR3. In DNA, the CDR3 is TGTGCCTGGAGCAGGGGGGCTACGAACACCGGGGAGCTGTTTTTT. This codes for CAWSRGATNTGELFF.

The chain couples TRBV15 to TRBJ1-2, with D possibly TRBD1 on 6 matching bases. V shed 1 base and J shed 8 bases, with 11 bases lying between them. Per germline, CDR1 LNHNV and CDR2 YYDKDF (reference sequence). The CDR3 has 13 residues. CDR3 coding DNA: TGTGCCACCAGCAGAGGGGGGCTGCAGGGCTACACCTTC. Protein sequence: CATSRGGLQGYTF.

This chain joins TRBV27 and TRBJ2-7; no firm D call. V was shortened by 5 bases and J by 3 bases, with 17 bases between the two germline ends. Germline values: CDR1 MNHEY, CDR2 SMNVEV (reference sequence). The CDR3 sequence is 15 residues long. This CDR3 is CASSPSRLAVYEQYF. Written as DNA, the CDR3 is TGTGCCAGCAGTCCCTCACGGTTGGCGGTCTACGAGCAGTACTTC.

CDR3 DNA: TGCAGCGTTGCAAGGACTAGCGGGAGGGCGAGGACCTACAATGAGCAGTTCTTC. Translated, it gives CSVARTSGRARTYNEQFF. The chain uses TRBV29-1 and TRBJ2-1; 15 nucleotides align to TRBD2. CDR1 is SQVTM and CDR2 is ANQGSEA in the germline V gene. This CDR3 is 18 amino acids long. The V segment lost 4 bases and the J segment 2 bases; nucleotides outside the gene matches: 9.

The chain recombines TRBV5-1 with TRBJ2-7; 11 nucleotides agree with TRBD2. This CDR3 is built from 18 residues. Germline assignment: CDR1 SGHRS and CDR2 YFSETQ. The V segment lost 3 bases and the J segment 4 bases; nucleotides outside the gene matches: 15. For the CDR3, the DNA is TGCGCCAGCAGCTGGGGGACTAGCGGTCGAAGGGGGTTATACGAGCAGTACTTC. Protein: CASSWGTSGRRGLYEQYF.